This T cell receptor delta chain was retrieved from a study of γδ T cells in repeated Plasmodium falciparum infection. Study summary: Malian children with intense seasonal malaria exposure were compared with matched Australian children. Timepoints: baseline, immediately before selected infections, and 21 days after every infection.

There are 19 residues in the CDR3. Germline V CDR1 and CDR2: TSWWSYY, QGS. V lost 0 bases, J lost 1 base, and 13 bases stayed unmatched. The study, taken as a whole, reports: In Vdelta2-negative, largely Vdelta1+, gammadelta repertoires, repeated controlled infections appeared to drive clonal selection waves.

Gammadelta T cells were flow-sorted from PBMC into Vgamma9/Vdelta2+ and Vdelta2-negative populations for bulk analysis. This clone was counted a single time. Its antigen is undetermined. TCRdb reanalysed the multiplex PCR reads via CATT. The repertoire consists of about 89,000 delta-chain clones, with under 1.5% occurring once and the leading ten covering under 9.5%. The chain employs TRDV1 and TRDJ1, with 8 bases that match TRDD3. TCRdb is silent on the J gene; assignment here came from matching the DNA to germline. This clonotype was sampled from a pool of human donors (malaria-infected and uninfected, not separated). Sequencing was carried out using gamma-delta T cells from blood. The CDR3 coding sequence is TGTGCTCTTGGGGAACTAAAAGGAACGGGGATACTAAGCACCGATAAACTCATCTTT. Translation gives CALGELKGTGILSTDKLIF.